This T cell receptor beta chain was identified during a study of blood T cell repertoires in COVID-19. Whole-study context: The United States, Italy and Spain provided the acute and convalescent COVID-19 samples.

Recruitment covered about two dozen US areas and drew participants whose ages spanned about 18 to 90 years. V lost 6 bases to trimming and J lost 5 bases; unmatched junction nucleotides: 13. Germline V lookup: CDR1 SGDLS, CDR2 YYNGEE. The CDR3 has 15 amino acids. Measured with immunoSEQ multiplex PCR; TCRdb has only the in-frame clones, and not every one. The table records 200,000 to 250,000 clones, less than 90% of them present only once. This sequence was found in a woman in her twenties or thirties who had recovered from COVID-19. Sequencing was carried out using PBMCs or T cells enriched from blood (not recorded which). This sequence joins TRBV9 and TRBJ2-5, with 7 bases identical to TRBD1. CDR3 DNA sequence: TGTGCCAGCACAAAATCGGAAGGGGGCGGGGAGACCCAGTACTTC. Protein: CASTKSEGGGETQYF.